The rows below give T cell receptor beta chains drawn from one sample of a study of blood T cell repertoires in COVID-19. TCRdb's copy holds only in-frame clones and misses some; the assay was immunoSEQ multiplex PCR. The sample yields approximately 230,000 clones, 70% to 90% seen once. What was sequenced was PBMCs or T cells enriched from blood (not recorded which). These receptors all stem from a man in his forties or fifties who had recovered from COVID-19. CDR3s include the opening cysteine and the closing phenylalanine or tryptophan. D genes are given only for firm matches. Clone sizes are given selectively: once, few, many, or a class where the clone is expanded.

D: TRBD1
V: TRBV19
size: -
CDR3: CASSPWDSLNYGYTF

D: -
V: TRBV12-3/TRBV12-4
size: -
CDR3: CASTPGASYEQYF

D: TRBD1
V: TRBV5-1
size: -
CDR3: CASSPRTGGQETQYF

D: TRBD1
V: TRBV5-1
size: -
CDR3: CASSLDRVICEQYF

D: TRBD2
V: TRBV16
size: -
CDR3: CASSQRGVNTGELFF

D: -
V: TRBV7-2
size: -
CDR3: CASSLGAGTDTQYF

D: -
V: TRBV7-8
size: -
CDR3: CASSLAGVTNEKLFF

D: TRBD1
V: TRBV5-8
size: -
CDR3: CASSFDRATNEKLFF

D: TRBD1
V: TRBV3-1/TRBV3-2
size: -
CDR3: CASSRLQGALTGELFF

D: TRBD2
V: TRBV7-2
size: -
CDR3: CASSLVARGGRRNEQFF

D: TRBD1
V: TRBV24-1
size: -
CDR3: CATSDLGTGGIDTQYF

D: -
V: TRBV12-3/TRBV12-4
size: -
CDR3: CASSLREYEQYF

D: TRBD1
V: TRBV29-1
size: -
CDR3: CSVEYATGGPDTQYF

D: TRBD1
V: TRBV6-5
size: -
CDR3: CASSFSTGEAFF

D: -
V: TRBV27
size: once
CDR3: CASRRGYTQYF

D: TRBD1
V: TRBV3-1/TRBV3-2
size: once
CDR3: CASSQEPAGGGFANEKLFF

D: TRBD1
V: TRBV28
size: -
CDR3: CASSLALQGLNSPLHF

D: TRBD1
V: TRBV3-1/TRBV3-2
size: -
CDR3: CASSQDLRPRNRGSGYTF

D: TRBD2
V: TRBV5-1
size: -
CDR3: CASSLLVAGESEQYF

D: TRBD2
V: TRBV7-3
size: -
CDR3: CASSLTPLPAGGRGTQYF

D: -
V: TRBV5-8
size: once
CDR3: CASSWSIAGSYNEQFF

D: TRBD2
V: TRBV9
size: -
CDR3: CASSGRLLAGGLETQYF

D: TRBD1
V: TRBV7-2
size: -
CDR3: CASRSDRGRFGTEAFF

D: -
V: TRBV5-1
size: -
CDR3: CASSLIQGHSSYEQYF

D: -
V: TRBV19
size: -
CDR3: CASSTLTGYQRDTQYF

D: -
V: TRBV2
size: -
CDR3: CASSEFGHVNNQPQHF

D: TRBD1
V: TRBV18
size: -
CDR3: CASSPRDRGGPDTQYF

D: TRBD1
V: TRBV19
size: -
CDR3: CASSTRTGNTEAFF

D: -
V: TRBV9
size: -
CDR3: CASSVGTDRQTQYF

D: -
V: TRBV28
size: once
CDR3: CASLDGSFPQHF

D: TRBD2
V: TRBV4-2
size: few
CDR3: CASGPGGAGTGELFF

D: TRBD2
V: TRBV6-4
size: -
CDR3: CANIGTSGGAKETQYF

D: TRBD1
V: TRBV5-4
size: -
CDR3: CASSNEQGGTTADTQYF

D: -
V: TRBV4-2
size: -
CDR3: CASRGGGYEQYF

D: TRBD1
V: TRBV7-2
size: -
CDR3: CASSPGTGGLYEQYF

D: -
V: TRBV30
size: -
CDR3: CAWSGGGSYTF

D: TRBD1
V: TRBV2
size: -
CDR3: CASTLDRATGELFF

D: TRBD1
V: TRBV5-1
size: -
CDR3: CASRQGAHTEAFF

D: TRBD2
V: TRBV5-4
size: -
CDR3: CASSEELAGGRRKQFF

D: TRBD2
V: TRBV7-2
size: -
CDR3: CASSLVTAGGPYEQYF

D: TRBD1
V: TRBV19
size: -
CDR3: CASSSTGGFPGYTF

D: TRBD2
V: TRBV30
size: -
CDR3: CAWSSGGPNEQFF

D: -
V: TRBV19
size: -
CDR3: CASRPEGVGNQPQHF

D: TRBD1
V: TRBV4-1
size: -
CDR3: CASSQGQGAEKLFF